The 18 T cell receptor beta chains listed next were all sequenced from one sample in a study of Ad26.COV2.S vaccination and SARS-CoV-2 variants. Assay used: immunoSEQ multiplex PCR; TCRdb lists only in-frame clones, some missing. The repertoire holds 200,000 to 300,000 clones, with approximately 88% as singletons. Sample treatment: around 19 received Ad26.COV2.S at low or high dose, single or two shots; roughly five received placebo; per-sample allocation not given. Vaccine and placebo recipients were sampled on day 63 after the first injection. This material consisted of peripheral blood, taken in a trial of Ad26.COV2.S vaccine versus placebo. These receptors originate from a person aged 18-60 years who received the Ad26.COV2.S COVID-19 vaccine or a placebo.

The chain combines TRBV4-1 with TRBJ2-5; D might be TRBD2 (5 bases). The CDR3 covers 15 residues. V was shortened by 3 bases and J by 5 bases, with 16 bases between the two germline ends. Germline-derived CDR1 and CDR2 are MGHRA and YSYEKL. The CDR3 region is CASSHPGLAKETQYF. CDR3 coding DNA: TGCGCCAGCAGCCACCCCGGACTGGCAAAGGAGACCCAGTACTTC.

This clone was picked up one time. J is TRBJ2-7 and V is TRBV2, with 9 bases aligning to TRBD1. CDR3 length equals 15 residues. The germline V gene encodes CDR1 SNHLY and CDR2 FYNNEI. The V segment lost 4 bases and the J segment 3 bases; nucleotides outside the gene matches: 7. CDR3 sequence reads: CASSGGDRVDYEQYF. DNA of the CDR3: TGTGCCAGCAGTGGGGGGGACAGGGTGGACTACGAGCAGTACTTC.

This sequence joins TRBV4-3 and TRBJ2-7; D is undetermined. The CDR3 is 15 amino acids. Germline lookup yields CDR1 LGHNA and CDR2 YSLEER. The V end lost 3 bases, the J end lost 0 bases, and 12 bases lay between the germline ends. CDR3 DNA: TGCGCCAGCAGCCATGGACCGACCAGCTCCTACGAGCAGTACTTC. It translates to CASSHGPTSSYEQYF.

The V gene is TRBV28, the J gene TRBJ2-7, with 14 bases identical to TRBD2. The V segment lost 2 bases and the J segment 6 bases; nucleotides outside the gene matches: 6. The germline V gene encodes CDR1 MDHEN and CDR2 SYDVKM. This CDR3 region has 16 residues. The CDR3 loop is CASSLPTSGRALEQYF. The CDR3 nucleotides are TGTGCCAGCAGTTTACCGACTAGCGGGAGGGCCCTCGAGCAGTACTTC.

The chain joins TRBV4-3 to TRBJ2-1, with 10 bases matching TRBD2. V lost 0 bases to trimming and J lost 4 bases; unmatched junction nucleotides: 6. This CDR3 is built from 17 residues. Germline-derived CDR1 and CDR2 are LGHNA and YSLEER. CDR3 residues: CASSQDPPSGGYNEQFF. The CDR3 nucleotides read TGCGCCAGCAGCCAAGATCCCCCTAGCGGGGGTTACAATGAGCAGTTCTTC.

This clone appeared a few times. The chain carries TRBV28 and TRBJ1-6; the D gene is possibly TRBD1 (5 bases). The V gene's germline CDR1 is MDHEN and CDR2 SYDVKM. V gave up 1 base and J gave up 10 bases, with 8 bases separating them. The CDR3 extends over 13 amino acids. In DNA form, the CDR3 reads TGTGCCAGCAGTTTATTACAGGAGTCACCCCTCCACTTT. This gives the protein CASSLLQESPLHF.

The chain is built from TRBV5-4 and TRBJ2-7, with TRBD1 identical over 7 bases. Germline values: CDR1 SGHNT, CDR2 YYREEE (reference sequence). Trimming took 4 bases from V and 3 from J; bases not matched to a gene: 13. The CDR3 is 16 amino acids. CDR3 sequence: CASSRLTGAGIYEQYF. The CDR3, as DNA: TGTGCCAGCAGCCGTCTTACAGGGGCCGGCATCTACGAGCAGTACTTC.

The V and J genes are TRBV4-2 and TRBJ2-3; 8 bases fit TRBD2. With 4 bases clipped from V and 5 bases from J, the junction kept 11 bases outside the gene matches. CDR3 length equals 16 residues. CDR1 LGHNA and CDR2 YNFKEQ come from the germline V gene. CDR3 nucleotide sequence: TGTGCCAGCAGCCCACTCCCGGGGGGGGTAGGAGATACGCAGTATTTT. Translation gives CASSPLPGGVGDTQYF.

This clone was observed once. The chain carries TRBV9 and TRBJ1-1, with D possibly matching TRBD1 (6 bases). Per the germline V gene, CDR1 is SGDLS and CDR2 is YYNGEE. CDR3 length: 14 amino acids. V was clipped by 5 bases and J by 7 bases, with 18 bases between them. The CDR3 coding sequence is TGTGCCAGCAGTGCCCGGGGGGGGCCTGGTGAAGCTTTCTTT. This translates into CASSARGGPGEAFF. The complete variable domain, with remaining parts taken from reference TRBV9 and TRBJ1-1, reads DSGVTQTPKHLITATGQRVTLRCSPRSGDLSVYWYQQSLDQGLQFLIQYYNGEERAKGNILERFSAQQFPDLHSELNLSSLELGDSALYFCASSARGGPGEAFFGQGTRLTVV.

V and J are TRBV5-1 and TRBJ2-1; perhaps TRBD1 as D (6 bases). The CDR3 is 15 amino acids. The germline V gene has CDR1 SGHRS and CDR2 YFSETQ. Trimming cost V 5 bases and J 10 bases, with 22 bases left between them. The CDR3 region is CASRDGQSVKGEQFF. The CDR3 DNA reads TGCGCCAGCAGGGATGGACAGTCTGTGAAGGGGGAGCAGTTCTTC.

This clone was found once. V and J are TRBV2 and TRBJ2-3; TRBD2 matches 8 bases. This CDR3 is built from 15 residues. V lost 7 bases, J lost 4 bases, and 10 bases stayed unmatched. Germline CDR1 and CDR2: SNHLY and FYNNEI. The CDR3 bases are TGTGCCAGCATTCGGCTAGCGGGCGTCCCAGATACGCAGTATTTT. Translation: CASIRLAGVPDTQYF.

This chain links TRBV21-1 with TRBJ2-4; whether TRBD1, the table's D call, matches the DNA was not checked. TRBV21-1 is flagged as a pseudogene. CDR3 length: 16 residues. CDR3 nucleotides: TGTGCCAGCACCCTTACAGAGACCCTAGCCAAAAACATTCAGTACTTC. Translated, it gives CASTLTETLAKNIQYF.

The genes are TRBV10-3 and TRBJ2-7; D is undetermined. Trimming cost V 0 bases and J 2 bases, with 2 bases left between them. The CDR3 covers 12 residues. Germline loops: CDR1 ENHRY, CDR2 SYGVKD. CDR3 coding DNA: TGTGCCATCAGTGAGTCGGCCTACGAGCAGTACTTC. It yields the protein CAISESAYEQYF.

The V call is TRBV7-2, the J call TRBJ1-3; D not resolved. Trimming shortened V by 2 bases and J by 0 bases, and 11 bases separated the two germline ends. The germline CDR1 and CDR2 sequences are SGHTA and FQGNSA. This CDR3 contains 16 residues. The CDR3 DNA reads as TGTGCCAGCAGCTTAACTCAACCCGGCTCTGGAAACACCATATATTTT. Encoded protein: CASSLTQPGSGNTIYF.

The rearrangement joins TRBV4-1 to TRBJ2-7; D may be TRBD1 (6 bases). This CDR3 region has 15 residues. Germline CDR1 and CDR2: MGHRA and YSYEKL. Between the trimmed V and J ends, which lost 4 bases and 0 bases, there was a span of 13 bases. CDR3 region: CASSPTGTSSYEQYF. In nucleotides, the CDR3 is TGCGCCAGCAGCCCGACCGGGACATCCTCCTACGAGCAGTACTTC.

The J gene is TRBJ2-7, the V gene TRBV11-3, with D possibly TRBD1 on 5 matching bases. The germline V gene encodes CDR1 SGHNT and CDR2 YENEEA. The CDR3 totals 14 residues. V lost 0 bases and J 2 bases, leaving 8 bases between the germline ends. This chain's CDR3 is CASSLDTGAYEQYF. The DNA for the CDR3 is TGTGCCAGCAGCTTAGATACAGGCGCCTACGAGCAGTACTTC.

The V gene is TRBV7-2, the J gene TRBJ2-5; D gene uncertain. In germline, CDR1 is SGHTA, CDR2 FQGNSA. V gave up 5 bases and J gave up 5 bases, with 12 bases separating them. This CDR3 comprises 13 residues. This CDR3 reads CASSVALRETQYF. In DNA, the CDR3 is TGTGCCAGCAGCGTGGCTCTAAGGGAGACCCAGTACTTC.

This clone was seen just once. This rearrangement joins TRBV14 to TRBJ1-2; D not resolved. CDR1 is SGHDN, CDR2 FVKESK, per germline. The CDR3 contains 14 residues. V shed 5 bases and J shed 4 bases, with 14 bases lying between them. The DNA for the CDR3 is TGTGCCAGCAGCAAAAACGGACGGGCCTATGGCTACACCTTC. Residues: CASSKNGRAYGYTF.